This T cell receptor (beta chain) originates from a study of cytomegalovirus exposure and HLA in healthy donors. Germline V gene data show CDR1 as WNHNN and CDR2 as SYGVQD (reference sequence). With V trimmed by 5 bases and J by 7 bases, 4 bases remained unmatched. This CDR3 is 14 amino acids long. In the PCR, 60 Vbeta and 13 Jbeta primers were used. Generated by immunoSEQ multiplex PCR, the TCRdb table keeps only in-frame clones and is missing some. The data hold around 60,000 clones, with roughly 70% observed a single time. This clonotype originated in a man aged 45-60 years in good health and CMV-seropositive. This chain connects TRBV10-1 to TRBJ2-1; the match to TRBD2 covers 11 bases. Sequenced material: PBMCs. Here the CDR3 reads CASSTSGRDNEQFF. The CDR3 DNA sequence: TGCGCCAGCAGTACTAGCGGGAGAGATAATGAGCAGTTCTTC.